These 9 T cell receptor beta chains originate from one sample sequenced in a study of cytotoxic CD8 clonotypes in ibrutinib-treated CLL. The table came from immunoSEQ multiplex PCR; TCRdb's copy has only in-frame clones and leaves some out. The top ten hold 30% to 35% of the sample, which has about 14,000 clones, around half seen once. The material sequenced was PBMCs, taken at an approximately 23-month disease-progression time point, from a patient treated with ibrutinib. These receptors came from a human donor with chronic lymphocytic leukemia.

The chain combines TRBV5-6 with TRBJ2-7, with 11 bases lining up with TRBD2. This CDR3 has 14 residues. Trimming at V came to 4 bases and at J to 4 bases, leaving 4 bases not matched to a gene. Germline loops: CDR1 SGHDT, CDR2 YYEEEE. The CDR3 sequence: CASSLTSGGYEQYF. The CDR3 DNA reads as TGTGCCAGCAGCCTAACTAGCGGGGGTTACGAGCAGTACTTC.

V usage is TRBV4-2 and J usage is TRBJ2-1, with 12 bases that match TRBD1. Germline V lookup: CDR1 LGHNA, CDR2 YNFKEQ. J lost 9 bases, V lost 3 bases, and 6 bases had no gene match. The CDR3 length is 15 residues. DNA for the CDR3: TGTGCCAGCAGCCACCCGGGACAGGGGGCCGTTGAGCAGTTCTTC. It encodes CASSHPGQGAVEQFF.

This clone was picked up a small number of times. CDR3 loop: CASSLRLGAGELFF. The CDR3 coding sequence is TGTGCCAGCAGCTTAAGGCTAGGAGCCGGGGAGCTGTTTTTT. The chain links TRBV7-6 to TRBJ2-2; D unresolved. The germline CDR1 and CDR2 sequences are SGHVS and FNYEAQ. With 2 bases removed from V and 6 bases from J, the gap between germline ends came to 10 bases. The CDR3 is 14 amino acids.

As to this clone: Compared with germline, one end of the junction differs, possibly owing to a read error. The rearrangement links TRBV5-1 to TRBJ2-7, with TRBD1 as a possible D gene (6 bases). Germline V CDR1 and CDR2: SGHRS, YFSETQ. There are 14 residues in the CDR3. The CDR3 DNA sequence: TGTGCCAGCAGCACAGGGTCCTCAACCTACGAGCAGTACTTC. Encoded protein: CASSTGSSTYEQYF.

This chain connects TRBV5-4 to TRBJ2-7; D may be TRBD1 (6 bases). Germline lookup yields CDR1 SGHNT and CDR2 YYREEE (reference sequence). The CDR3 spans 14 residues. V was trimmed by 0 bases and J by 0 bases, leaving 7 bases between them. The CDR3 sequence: CASSLGRGSYEQYF. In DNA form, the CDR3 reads TGTGCCAGCAGCTTGGGCAGGGGCTCCTACGAGCAGTACTTC.

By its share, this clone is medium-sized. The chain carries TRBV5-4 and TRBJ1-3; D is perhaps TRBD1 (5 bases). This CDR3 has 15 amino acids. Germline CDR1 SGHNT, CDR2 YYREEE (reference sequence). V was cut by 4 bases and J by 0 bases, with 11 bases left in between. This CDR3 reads CASSPGFGSGNTIYF. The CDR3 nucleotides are TGTGCCAGCAGCCCAGGGTTCGGCTCTGGAAACACCATATATTTT.

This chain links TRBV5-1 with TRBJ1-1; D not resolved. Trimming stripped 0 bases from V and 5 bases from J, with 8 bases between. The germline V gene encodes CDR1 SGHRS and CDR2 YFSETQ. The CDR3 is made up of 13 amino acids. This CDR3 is CASSLASGTEAFF. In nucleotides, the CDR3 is TGCGCCAGCAGCTTGGCTTCTGGGACTGAAGCTTTCTTT.

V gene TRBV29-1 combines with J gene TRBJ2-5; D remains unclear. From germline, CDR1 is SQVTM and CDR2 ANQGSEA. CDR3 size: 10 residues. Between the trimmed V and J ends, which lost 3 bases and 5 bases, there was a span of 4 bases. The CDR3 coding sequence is TGCAGCGTTGATCGGGAGACCCAGTACTTC. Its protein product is CSVDRETQYF.

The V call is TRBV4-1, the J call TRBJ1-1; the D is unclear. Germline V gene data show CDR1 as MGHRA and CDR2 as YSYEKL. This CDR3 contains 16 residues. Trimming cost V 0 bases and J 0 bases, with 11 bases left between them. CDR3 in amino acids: CASSQDWQVMNTEAFF. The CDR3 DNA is TGCGCCAGCAGCCAAGATTGGCAGGTCATGAACACTGAAGCTTTCTTT.